The 16 T cell receptor beta chains below all came from one sample that was sequenced in a study of naive and memory T cell subsets. The beta constant-region primer was an equimolar mix of two oligonucleotides covering TRBC1 and TRBC2. Four rounds of PCR amplified the ligated cDNA using nested alpha and beta constant-region primers plus SP2. TCRdb fed the UMI-ligation and nested PCR reads into MiXCR, producing one record per CDR3 protein. This repertoire shows 95,000 to 150,000 distinct CDR3 sequences, approximately 37% found once; its top ten account for about 1%. The sample taken for sequencing was central memory CD4+ T cells from blood. The source is a human donor in good health.

The chain combines TRBV12-3 or TRBV12-4 with TRBJ2-5; D possibly matches TRBD1 or TRBD2 (6 bases each). Trimming cost V 8 bases and J 5 bases, with 12 bases left between them. CDR3 length equals 12 residues. This CDR3 reads CASRRGAETQYF. The CDR3 DNA reads TGTGCCAGCCGGAGGGGGGCCGAGACCCAGTACTTC.

The J gene is TRBJ2-1, the V gene TRBV7-9; the D is unclear. Germline lookup yields CDR1 SEHNR and CDR2 FQNEAQ (reference sequence). The CDR3 is 13 residues long. Trimming stripped 11 bases from V and 3 bases from J, with 14 bases between. Here the CDR3 DNA reads TGTGCCTCCCGGATCGAGAGCTACAATGAGCAGTTCTTC. This translates into CASRIESYNEQFF.

The table lists this clonotype with a count of one. The gene calls are TRBV6-6 and TRBJ2-1, with 10 nucleotides matching TRBD2. The V gene's germline CDR1 is MNHNY and CDR2 SVGAGI (reference sequence). The CDR3 runs 16 residues. V lost 4 bases and J lost 8; bases outside the gene matches: 11. The CDR3 region has the DNA TGTGCCAGCAGTTCTTCAGCGGGAGGGCCTTCCCATGAGCAGTTCTTC. Amino acid sequence: CASSSSAGGPSHEQFF.

CDR3 in amino acids: CASGPSGQENYGYTF. DNA of the CDR3: TGTGCCAGCGGCCCGTCAGGACAGGAGAACTATGGCTACACCTTC. The rearrangement uses TRBV7-9 and TRBJ1-2; 7 nucleotides align to TRBD1. CDR1 is SEHNR and CDR2 is FQNEAQ in the germline V gene (reference sequence). Losses at the gene ends were 8 bases for V and 2 bases for J; bases not matched to a gene: 11. The length of the CDR3 is 15 residues.

This clonotype was observed a few times. This CDR3 is CASSQNRDRQQYF. The CDR3 DNA follows: TGTGCCAGCAGCCAAAACAGGGACAGACAGCAGTACTTC. This rearrangement joins TRBV7-2 to TRBJ2-7; 7 nucleotides match TRBD1. J lost 8 bases, V lost 5 bases, and 9 bases had no gene match. Germline V lookup: CDR1 SGHTA, CDR2 FQGNSA. The CDR3 has 13 residues.

In this sample, this clonotype turned up once. The chain is built from TRBV10-2 and TRBJ2-7; 8 nucleotides agree with TRBD2. Per the germline V gene, CDR1 is WSHSY and CDR2 is SAAADI. The CDR3 totals 13 residues. V lost 5 bases, J lost 6 bases, and 6 bases stayed unmatched. As DNA, the CDR3 is TGCGCCAGCAGTTCCCTAGCGGGCGGCGAGCAGTACTTC. The encoded protein is CASSSLAGGEQYF.

The chain employs TRBV28 and TRBJ2-7; TRBD2 is a possible D gene (5 bases). Germline CDR1 MDHEN, CDR2 SYDVKM. The V end lost 5 bases, the J end lost 3 bases, and 23 bases lay between the germline ends. The CDR3 extends over 17 amino acids. CDR3 in amino acids: CASSPDDRGLPFYEQYF. For the CDR3, the DNA is TGTGCCAGCAGTCCGGACGATCGCGGGTTACCCTTCTACGAGCAGTACTTC. Full variable domain (missing parts from reference TRBV28 and TRBJ2-7): DVKVTQSSRYLVKRTGEKVFLECVQDMDHENMFWYRQDPGLGLRLIYFSYDVKMKEKGDIPEGYSVSREKKERFSLILESASTNQTSMYLCASSPDDRGLPFYEQYFGPGTRLTVT.

This clonotype was seen a handful of times. The rearrangement uses TRBV29-1 and TRBJ2-3; TRBD1 agrees at 9 bases. Germline V gives CDR1 SQVTM, CDR2 ANQGSEA. V dropped 7 bases and J dropped 3; count of bases not matched to a gene: 8. The CDR3 extends over 14 amino acids. The CDR3, as DNA: TGCAGCGGGAATGACAGGGGGACTACAGATACGCAGTATTTT. Translating gives CSGNDRGTTDTQYF.

The chain recombines TRBV20-1 with TRBJ2-1; 7 nucleotides align to TRBD1. V shed 3 bases and J 8 bases; nucleotides not matched to a gene: 10. This CDR3 region has 14 residues. Germline CDR1 DFQATT, CDR2 SNEGSKA (reference sequence). This CDR3 is CSARHRGRRDEQFF. CDR3 coding DNA: TGCAGTGCTAGGCACAGGGGTCGGCGCGATGAGCAGTTCTTC.

This clonotype came up once. The J gene is TRBJ2-7, the V gene TRBV18; TRBD2 is a possible D gene (7 bases). Trimming removed 3 bases at V and 2 bases at J, with 14 bases between. This CDR3 spans 15 amino acids. Germline V lookup: CDR1 KGHSH, CDR2 LQKENI. Here the CDR3 reads CASSPLGAGAYEQYF. The CDR3 DNA follows: TGTGCCAGCTCACCGCTGGGGGCGGGGGCCTACGAGCAGTACTTC.

This chain joins TRBV5-1 and TRBJ2-2; possible D gene TRBD1, 6 bases. CDR3 size: 15 residues. The germline CDR1 and CDR2 sequences are SGHRS and YFSETQ. Between the trimmed V and J ends, which lost 3 bases and 4 bases, there was a span of 13 bases. CDR3 amino acids: CASSWKTGSTGELFF. The CDR3 DNA follows: TGCGCCAGCAGCTGGAAGACAGGTAGCACCGGGGAGCTGTTTTTT.

The table lists this clonotype with a few counts. The CDR3 DNA sequence: TGTGCCAGCAGCCAAGGTGATGTCGGGCTCTTGGCTGAAAAACTGTTTTTT. It specifies CASSQGDVGLLAEKLFF. V gene TRBV3-1 combines with J gene TRBJ1-4; D gene uncertain. Trimming stripped 1 base from V and 7 bases from J, with 19 bases between. This CDR3 region has 17 residues. Germline loops: CDR1 LGHDT, CDR2 YNNKEL (reference sequence). Filled out from reference TRBV3-1 and TRBJ1-4, the complete variable domain reads DTAVSQTPKYLVTQMGNDKSIKCEQNLGHDTMYWYKQDSKKFLKIMFSYNNKELIINETVPNRFSPKSPDKAHLNLHINSLELGDSAVYFCASSQGDVGLLAEKLFFGSGTQLSVL.

This clonotype is classed as medium-sized (0.01 to 0.1%). This chain joins TRBV20-1 and TRBJ1-1, with no clear D. The CDR3 loop spans 13 amino acids. Germline V gene data show CDR1 as DFQATT and CDR2 as SNEGSKA (reference sequence). Trimming shortened V by 6 bases and J by 0 bases, and 11 bases separated the two germline ends. CDR3 residues: CSAPSEMNTEAFF. Here the CDR3 DNA reads TGCAGTGCCCCATCCGAAATGAACACTGAAGCTTTCTTT.

This clonotype was observed a handful of times. The rearrangement uses TRBV12-3 or TRBV12-4 and TRBJ2-3; D is ambiguous. V was pared by 5 bases and J by 0 bases, with 12 bases between. This CDR3 spans 15 amino acids. The CDR3 nucleotides are TGTGCCAGCAGTCCTAACCCTGGGAGCACAGATACGCAGTATTTT. It is translated as CASSPNPGSTDTQYF.

The chain has TRBV5-1 and TRBJ2-1; D might be TRBD1 (6 bases). V was clipped by 6 bases and J by 1 base, with 11 bases between them. From germline, CDR1 is SGHRS and CDR2 YFSETQ. The CDR3 sequence is 14 residues long. The CDR3: CASNFGQSYNEQFF. The CDR3 DNA sequence: TGCGCCAGCAACTTCGGACAGTCCTACAATGAGCAGTTCTTC.

This clonotype showed up just a few times. The chain couples TRBV28 to TRBJ2-7; 7 bases map to TRBD1. The CDR3 has 17 residues. Germline V gives CDR1 MDHEN, CDR2 SYDVKM. V gave up 4 bases and J gave up 3 bases; unmatched junction bases: 15. As DNA, the CDR3 is TGTGCCAGCAGTTCACTTACCCCTCCGGGACAGTTCTACGAGCAGTACTTC. It encodes CASSSLTPPGQFYEQYF.